This entry concerns a single T cell receptor beta chain. Its antigen remains unidentified. The entry originates in a study of beta chain features in type 1 diabetes. Study in general: Healthy donors, compared against patients, showed similar age, gender and cell yields.

Expressed TCRB transcripts got sequenced, as all isolated RNA was reverse transcribed. Sequenced by immunoSEQ multiplex PCR; TCRdb stores in-frame clones only, minus some. The repertoire holds more than 120,000 clones, with about 12% as singletons. V was cut by 6 bases and J by 9 bases, with 12 bases left in between. This CDR3 has 12 residues. Germline assignment: CDR1 KGHSH and CDR2 LQKENI. Notes on the study in general: Patients with type 1 diabetes showed fewer VDJ junction insertions and more deletions. Moderate yet significant TCRB CDR3 shortening was seen in Type 1 diabetes patients in all four CD4+ subsets.

V and J are TRBV18 and TRBJ2-1; D is perhaps TRBD2 (6 bases). Sequencing was carried out using central memory CD4+ T cells from blood. The source is a young man with type 1 diabetes. The CDR3 DNA follows: TGTGCCAGCTCGTCCCAGGGAGGTGAGCAGTTCTTC. It translates to CASSSQGGEQFF.